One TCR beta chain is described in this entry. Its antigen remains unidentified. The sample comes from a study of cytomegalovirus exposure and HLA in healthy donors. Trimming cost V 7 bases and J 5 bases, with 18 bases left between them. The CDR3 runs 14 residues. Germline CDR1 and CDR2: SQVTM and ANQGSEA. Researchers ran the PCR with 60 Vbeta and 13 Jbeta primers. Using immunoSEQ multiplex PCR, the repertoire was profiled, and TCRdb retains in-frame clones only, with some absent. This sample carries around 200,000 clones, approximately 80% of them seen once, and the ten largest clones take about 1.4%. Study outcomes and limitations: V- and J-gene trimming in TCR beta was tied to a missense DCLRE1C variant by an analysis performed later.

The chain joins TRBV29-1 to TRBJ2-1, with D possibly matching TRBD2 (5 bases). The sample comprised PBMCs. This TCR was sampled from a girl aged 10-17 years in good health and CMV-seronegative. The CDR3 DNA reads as TGCAGCGCCGTAAAGCGGCCTGACAACAATGAGCAGTTCTTC. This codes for CSAVKRPDNNEQFF.